Listed here are 21 T cell receptor beta chains from one sample, sequenced in a study of Graves' ophthalmopathy and Graves' hyperthyroidism. Amplified TCR beta CDR3 regions were obtained using RNA transcripts as template. Second-round multiplex PCR came after a first-round RT-PCR that employed HTBI primers. In TCRdb, the multiplex PCR reads were re-called with MiXCR into one record per CDR3 protein. In the table there are a few hundred thousand distinct CDR3 sequences, roughly 15% of which are singletons. Sequenced sample: peripheral blood. Receptors originate from an adult man with Graves' ophthalmopathy.

This clonotype has a count of ten or more. The junction shows a germline mismatch at one end, possibly a read error. The chain carries TRBV7-2 and TRBJ1-6; possible D gene TRBD1, 6 bases. The CDR3 totals 14 residues. Germline V gene data show CDR1 as SGHTA and CDR2 as FQGNSA. CDR3: CACSLQGFNSPLHF. CDR3 DNA sequence: TGTGCCTGCAGCTTACAGGGTTTCAATTCACCCCTCCACTTT.

This clonotype has a count of ten or more. This chain links TRBV15 with TRBJ2-7; D may correspond to TRBD1 or TRBD2 (5 bases each). The CDR3 consists of 15 residues. Trimming took 1 base from V and 6 from J, leaving 16 bases between them. The germline gives CDR1 LNHNV, CDR2 YYDKDF (reference sequence). DNA of the CDR3: TGTGCCACCAGCAGAGTGAGTGGTGGGGGACCCGAGCAGTACTTC. It yields the protein CATSRVSGGGPEQYF.

This clonotype was seen a few times. The chain carries TRBV15 and TRBJ2-5, with 11 bases that match TRBD2. Germline V gene data show CDR1 as LNHNV and CDR2 as YYDKDF (reference sequence). V dropped 5 bases and J dropped 3; count of bases not matched to a gene: 5. The CDR3 runs to 15 residues. DNA of the CDR3: TGTGCCACCAGCTCGGGACTAGCGGACGAAGAGACCCAGTACTTC. It specifies CATSSGLADEETQYF.

This clonotype occurred many times. The chain has TRBV14 and TRBJ1-1; no definite D call. Trimming took off 2 bases at V and 8 bases at J, with 33 bases between the two ends. The CDR3 is 20 residues long. Germline V gene data show CDR1 as SGHDN and CDR2 as FVKESK. CDR3 region: CASSQFAEEYRRANGIEAFF. CDR3 coding DNA: TGTGCCAGCAGCCAATTTGCGGAGGAGTATCGACGGGCGAACGGGATAGAAGCTTTCTTT.

This clonotype was seen ten or more times. The chain is built from TRBV7-9 and TRBJ2-5; TRBD1 might be the D (5 bases). This CDR3 has 14 amino acids. Trimming shortened V by 6 bases and J by 2 bases, and 13 bases separated the two germline ends. CDR1 is SEHNR and CDR2 is FQNEAQ in the germline V gene (reference sequence). The CDR3 protein is CASSQGQEQETQYF. The CDR3 coding sequence is TGTGCCAGCAGTCAAGGACAAGAACAAGAGACCCAGTACTTC.

In its sample, this clonotype was seen many times. The chain is built from TRBV3-1 and TRBJ1-2; TRBD1 might be the D (6 bases). The CDR3 extends over 14 amino acids. The V end lost 3 bases, the J end lost 11 bases, and 19 bases lay between the germline ends. Germline V gene lookup returns CDR1 LGHDT and CDR2 YNNKEL (reference sequence). In nucleotides, the CDR3 is TGTGCCAGCAGCCACGGACAGATAAGTCCTGGTTACACCTTC. It translates to CASSHGQISPGYTF. Variable domain in full (rest from reference TRBV3-1 and TRBJ1-2): DTAVSQTPKYLVTQMGNDKSIKCEQNLGHDTMYWYKQDSKKFLKIMFSYNNKELIINETVPNRFSPKSPDKAHLNLHINSLELGDSAVYFCASSHGQISPGYTFGSGTRLTVV.

This sequence joins TRBV30 and TRBJ2-7; 8 nucleotides match TRBD2. J gave up 1 base and V 3 bases, and 5 bases lay outside the gene matches. The CDR3 consists of 14 residues. CDR1 GTSNPN and CDR2 SVGIG come from the germline V gene (reference sequence). The CDR3 loop is CAWRVLAESYEQYF. The CDR3 bases are TGTGCCTGGAGAGTACTAGCGGAATCCTACGAGCAGTACTTC. The entire variable domain, with the rest obtained from reference TRBV30 and TRBJ2-7, is as follows: SQTIHQWPATLVQPVGSPLSLECTVEGTSNPNLYWYRQAAGRGLQLLFYSVGIGQISSEVPQNLSASRPQDRQFILSSKKLLLSDSGFYLCAWRVLAESYEQYFGPGTRLTVT.

This clonotype was detected many times. The chain is built from TRBV6-1 and TRBJ1-5; tentatively, D is TRBD1 (5 bases). Germline V gene data show CDR1 as MNHNS and CDR2 as SASEGT. The CDR3 is 14 amino acids. Trimming removed 2 bases from V and 5 bases from J, with 10 bases in between. CDR3 nucleotide sequence: TGTGCCAGCAGTGAATCGGGGGGATATCAGCCCCAGCATTTT. As protein: CASSESGGYQPQHF.

Ten or more counts support this clonotype. This chain connects TRBV4-1 to TRBJ2-7; TRBD2 agrees at 8 bases. V shed 4 bases, J shed 6 bases, and the junction held 8 bases outside the gene matches. The germline gives CDR1 MGHRA, CDR2 YSYEKL. The CDR3 consists of 14 residues. CDR3 in DNA: TGCGCCAGCAGCCCTGCGGGCGGGAGGAGCGAGCAGTACTTC. It specifies CASSPAGGRSEQYF.

This clonotype occurred once. V is TRBV7-9 and J is TRBJ2-7, with D possibly TRBD1 on 6 matching bases. Trimming took 8 bases from V and 1 from J, leaving 12 bases between them. The CDR3 length is 13 residues. The germline V gene encodes CDR1 SEHNR and CDR2 FQNEAQ (reference sequence). CDR3 protein: CASAARGSYEQYF. The DNA of the CDR3 is TGTGCCAGCGCCGCCAGGGGATCCTACGAGCAGTACTTC. Full variable domain (outside the CDR3, taken from reference TRBV7-9 and TRBJ2-7): DTGVSQNPRHKITKRGQNVTFRCDPISEHNRLYWYRQTLGQGPEFLTYFQNEAQLEKSRLLSDRFSAERPKGSFSTLEIQRTEQGDSAMYLCASAARGSYEQYFGPGTRLTVT.

This clonotype has ten or more counts. The V call is TRBV20-1, the J call TRBJ1-1; 7 bases align to TRBD1. Trimming took 6 bases from V and 3 from J; bases not matched to a gene: 7. Germline CDR1 DFQATT, CDR2 SNEGSKA (reference sequence). This CDR3 is built from 13 residues. Here the CDR3 DNA reads TGCAGTGCCGTAAGGGGGCTGGACACTGAAGCTTTCTTT. Encoded protein: CSAVRGLDTEAFF.

This clonotype appeared many times. This chain connects TRBV12-3 or TRBV12-4 to TRBJ2-7; D possibly corresponds to TRBD1 (6 bases). Trimming removed 6 bases at V and 4 bases at J, with 16 bases between. The CDR3 contains 14 residues. CDR3 residues: CASRNTQGSYEQYF. The DNA for the CDR3 is TGTGCCAGCAGAAATACACAGGGATCTTACGAGCAGTACTTC.

This clonotype appeared many times. The chain combines TRBV29-1 with TRBJ2-7, with D maybe TRBD1 (6 bases). Deletions cut 0 bases from V and 3 bases from J, with 12 bases between. The CDR3 sequence is 14 residues long. Germline CDR1 reads SQVTM; CDR2 reads ANQGSEA. As DNA, the CDR3 is TGCAGCGTTGAAGATCCGGGACAAAACTACGAGCAGTACTTC. Translated, it gives CSVEDPGQNYEQYF.

There are many counts of this clonotype. The chain is built from TRBV29-1 and TRBJ1-1, with a weak D call TRBD1 (6 bases). V dropped 7 bases and J dropped 1 base, with 16 bases sitting between them. There are 14 residues in the CDR3. Germline-derived CDR1 and CDR2 are SQVTM and ANQGSEA. Written as DNA, the CDR3 is TGCAGCGCCGGAGACCAACAGGGGAACACTGAAGCTTTCTTT. Translating it yields CSAGDQQGNTEAFF.

This clonotype was seen repeatedly, ten times or more. The chain employs TRBV2 and TRBJ2-5; perhaps TRBD1 as D (6 bases). Trimming removed 2 bases from V and 7 bases from J, with 11 bases in between. Germline V gene data show CDR1 as SNHLY and CDR2 as FYNNEI. The CDR3 is made up of 13 amino acids. This CDR3 is CASSERTVGTQYF. DNA of the CDR3: TGTGCCAGCAGTGAAAGGACAGTTGGGACCCAGTACTTC.

The chain joins TRBV30 to TRBJ2-5; 7 bases agree with TRBD2. The trim removed 2 bases at V and 4 bases at J, leaving 13 bases unmatched. The CDR3 has 16 amino acids. CDR1 is GTSNPN and CDR2 is SVGIG in the germline V gene (reference sequence). The chain's CDR3 is CAWSPGGGSLRETQYF. The CDR3 coding sequence is TGTGCCTGGAGTCCCGGCGGCGGGAGTTTAAGAGAGACCCAGTACTTC.

Note on this clonotype: At one end, the junction sequence differs from germline, possibly due to a read error. Written as DNA, the CDR3 is TGCAGCGTAGAAGGTGTCGGCTACACCTTC. It codes for CSVEGVGYTF. V and J are TRBV29-1 and TRBJ1-2; unclear D gene. CDR1 SQVTM and CDR2 ANQGSEA come from the germline V gene. This CDR3 spans 10 amino acids.

This clonotype was detected ten times or more. CDR3 sequence: CASSYSQESSYNSPLHF. Written as DNA, the CDR3 is TGTGCCAGCAGTTACTCACAGGAGAGCTCCTATAATTCACCCCTCCACTTT. The chain recombines TRBV6-5 with TRBJ1-6, with a possible D match to TRBD1 (5 bases). The V gene's germline CDR1 is MNHEY and CDR2 SVGAGI. V lost 0 bases and J lost 0, with 9 bases in between. The CDR3 is made up of 17 amino acids.

This clonotype was observed at least ten times. V gene TRBV12-3 or TRBV12-4 combines with J gene TRBJ1-5; 7 bases are shared with TRBD1. Losses at the gene ends were 3 bases for V and 0 bases for J; bases not matched to a gene: 14. The CDR3 consists of 19 residues. CDR3 in DNA: TGTGCCAGCAGTTTTAAAAAGCAGGGGGTTGATTATAGCAATCAGCCCCAGCATTTT. Translation: CASSFKKQGVDYSNQPQHF.

The V gene is TRBV7-2, the J gene TRBJ2-2; D is tentatively TRBD1 or TRBD2 (7 bases each). The germline gives CDR1 SGHTA, CDR2 FQGNSA. Trimming cost V 0 bases and J 5 bases, with 19 bases left between them. This CDR3 contains 18 residues. CDR3 region: CASSLAQGGTLKTGELFF. CDR3 in DNA: TGTGCCAGCAGCTTAGCCCAGGGGGGGACCCTGAAAACCGGGGAGCTGTTTTTT.

This clonotype was counted at least ten times. The V and J genes are TRBV2 and TRBJ1-5, with TRBD1 matching over 10 bases. J gave up 7 bases and V 6 bases, and 3 bases lay outside the gene matches. The germline V gene has CDR1 SNHLY and CDR2 FYNNEI. This CDR3 is built from 13 residues. The DNA for the CDR3 is TGTGCCAGCAGCGGGACAGGGGAACAGCCCCAGCATTTT. It specifies CASSGTGEQPQHF.